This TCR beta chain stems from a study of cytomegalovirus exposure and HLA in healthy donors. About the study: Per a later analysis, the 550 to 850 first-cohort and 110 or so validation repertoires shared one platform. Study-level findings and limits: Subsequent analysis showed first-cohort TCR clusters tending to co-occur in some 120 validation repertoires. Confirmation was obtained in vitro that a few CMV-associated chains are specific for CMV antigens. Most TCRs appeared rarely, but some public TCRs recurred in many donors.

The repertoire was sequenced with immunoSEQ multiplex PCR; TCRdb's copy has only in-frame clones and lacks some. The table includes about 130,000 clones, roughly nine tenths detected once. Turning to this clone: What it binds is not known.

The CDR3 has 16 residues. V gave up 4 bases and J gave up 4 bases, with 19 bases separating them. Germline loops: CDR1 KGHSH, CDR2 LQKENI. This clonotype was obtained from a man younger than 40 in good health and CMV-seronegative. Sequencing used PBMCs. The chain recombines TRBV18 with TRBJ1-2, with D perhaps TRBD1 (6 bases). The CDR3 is CASSQRKDSKAYGYTF. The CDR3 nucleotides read TGTGCCAGCTCACAAAGAAAGGACAGCAAGGCCTATGGCTACACCTTC.